The 13 T cell receptor beta chains below were found in one sample sequenced in a study of cytomegalovirus exposure and HLA in healthy donors. The PCR was carried out with 60 Vbeta primers and 13 Jbeta primers. The assay was immunoSEQ multiplex PCR, and TCRdb's table has in-frame clones only and misses some. The sample has under 200,000 clones, around 82% seen once. The source material was PBMCs. Every receptor here comes from a man in his forties in good health and CMV-seronegative.

This clone was counted once. The chain has TRBV27 and TRBJ1-6; 10 bases match TRBD1. J was trimmed by 10 bases and V by 3 bases; bases with no gene match: 3. CDR1 is MNHEY, CDR2 SMNVEV, per germline (reference sequence). This CDR3 is 14 amino acids long. The CDR3, as DNA: TGTGCCAGCAGTTTTGACAGGGGGCAGTCACCCCTCCACTTT. Protein: CASSFDRGQSPLHF.

This chain links TRBV19 with TRBJ2-4, with D uncertain. The length of the CDR3 is 15 residues. Germline CDR1 reads LNHDA; CDR2 reads SQIVND (reference sequence). The V end was cut by 2 bases, the J end by 6 bases, with 14 bases between. The CDR3 DNA reads as TGTGCCAGTAGTATATACTCCCCCGGCGGAAACATTCAGTACTTC. Its translation is CASSIYSPGGNIQYF. The complete variable domain, with remaining parts taken from reference TRBV19 and TRBJ2-4, reads DGGITQSPKYLFRKEGQNVTLSCEQNLNHDAMYWYRQDPGQGLRLIYYSQIVNDFQKGDIAEGYSVSREKKESFPLTVTSAQKNPTAFYLCASSIYSPGGNIQYFGAGTRLSVL.

The chain uses TRBV2 and TRBJ2-5, with 13 bases aligning to TRBD2. The CDR3 is 16 amino acids. J was trimmed by 4 bases and V by 3 bases; bases with no gene match: 5. Germline CDR1 is SNHLY and CDR2 is FYNNEI. CDR3 protein: CASSDVGLAGVETQYF. The CDR3, as DNA: TGTGCCAGCAGTGATGTAGGACTAGCGGGAGTAGAGACCCAGTACTTC.

As regards this clone: The junction departs from the called germline gene at one end, perhaps through a read error. V is TRBV6-1 and J is TRBJ1-5; 9 bases align to TRBD1. The CDR3 totals 14 residues. Germline CDR1 and CDR2: MNHNS and SASEGT. CDR3 sequence: CASSLTGGNQPRHF. CDR3 bases: TGTGCCAGCAGTCTAACAGGGGGCAATCAGCCCCGGCATTTT.

Here the CDR3 reads CASSIHSGGALDEQYF. The CDR3 bases are TGTGCCAGTAGTATCCATAGCGGGGGGGCCTTGGACGAGCAGTACTTC. The chain joins TRBV19 to TRBJ2-7; 11 nucleotides match TRBD2. Germline CDR1 is LNHDA and CDR2 is SQIVND (reference sequence). The CDR3 covers 16 residues. The V gene end was trimmed by 3 bases and the J gene end by 5 bases; junction bases not matched to a gene: 9. Variable domain in full (rest from reference TRBV19 and TRBJ2-7): DGGITQSPKYLFRKEGQNVTLSCEQNLNHDAMYWYRQDPGQGLRLIYYSQIVNDFQKGDIAEGYSVSREKKESFPLTVTSAQKNPTAFYLCASSIHSGGALDEQYFGPGTRLTVT.

J is TRBJ1-1 and V is TRBV4-1; D not certain. The CDR3 runs 14 residues. CDR1 MGHRA and CDR2 YSYEKL come from the germline V gene. The V end lost 3 bases, the J end lost 1 base, and 9 bases lay between the germline ends. The CDR3 sequence is CASSQGFGNTEAFF. The CDR3 DNA is TGCGCCAGCAGCCAGGGCTTCGGGAACACTGAAGCTTTCTTT.

The V gene is TRBV27, the J gene TRBJ2-7, with D tentatively TRBD2 (5 bases). This CDR3 comprises 15 residues. The V and J ends lost 4 bases and 2 bases respectively, with 15 bases between them. Germline CDR1 MNHEY, CDR2 SMNVEV (reference sequence). In nucleotides, the CDR3 is TGTGCCAGCAGTTCTATGAGGGTTCCAGCCTACGAGCAGTACTTC. Amino acid sequence: CASSSMRVPAYEQYF.

This clone was recorded once. This chain joins TRBV5-4 and TRBJ2-2; TRBD1 matches 8 bases. This CDR3 spans 14 amino acids. Per germline, CDR1 SGHNT and CDR2 YYREEE (reference sequence). J was trimmed by 4 bases and V by 2 bases; bases with no gene match: 1. CDR3 in amino acids: CASSLQGGTGELFF. CDR3 bases: TGTGCCAGCAGCTTACAGGGGGGCACCGGGGAGCTGTTTTTT.

The chain has TRBV7-8 and TRBJ1-2, with 9 nucleotides matching TRBD1. Trimming took 5 bases from V and 4 from J; bases not matched to a gene: 5. Germline CDR1 is SGHVS and CDR2 is FQNEAQ. There are 14 residues in the CDR3. CDR3 sequence (DNA): TGTGCCAGCAGCCTAGGGACAGGGCGCTATGGCTACACCTTC. This sequence encodes CASSLGTGRYGYTF.

This chain links TRBV7-2 with TRBJ1-3; D uncertain. The germline V and J ends were trimmed by 4 bases and 0 bases, with 13 bases remaining between them. The germline V gene encodes CDR1 SGHTA and CDR2 FQGNSA. The CDR3 is 16 residues long. CDR3 DNA: TGTGCCAGCAGCTCCAGCCGGGTCGGCTCTGGAAACACCATATATTTT. The encoded protein is CASSSSRVGSGNTIYF.

V gene TRBV6-1 combines with J gene TRBJ1-1; no firm D call. The CDR3 length is 13 residues. Trimming removed 6 bases from V and 3 bases from J, with 11 bases in between. Germline CDR1 is MNHNS and CDR2 is SASEGT. The CDR3, as DNA: TGTGCCAGCAGCACACAGTTGGACACTGAAGCTTTCTTT. Amino acids: CASSTQLDTEAFF.

V gene TRBV27 combines with J gene TRBJ2-7; tentative D call: TRBD2 (6 bases). The CDR3 runs to 18 residues. The germline V gene encodes CDR1 MNHEY and CDR2 SMNVEV (reference sequence). The V gene lost 2 bases and the J gene lost 5 bases, with 25 bases spanning the gap. The DNA for the CDR3 is TGTGCCAGCAGTTTAACATCGAGCCCCCCAACTAGCACCCACGAGCAGTACTTC. The encoded protein is CASSLTSSPPTSTHEQYF.

The rearrangement joins TRBV7-2 to TRBJ2-3, with 10 bases fitting TRBD1. This CDR3 is 13 amino acids long. From germline, CDR1 is SGHTA and CDR2 FQGNSA. Unmatched junction bases numbered 5, after V lost 8 bases and J lost 6 bases. In DNA form, the CDR3 reads TGTGCCAGCCCGGGACAGGGGTCGGATACGCAGTATTTT. Protein: CASPGQGSDTQYF.